This passage covers 30 T cell receptor beta chains from one sample sequenced in a study of Graves' ophthalmopathy and Graves' hyperthyroidism. The TCR beta CDR3 regions underwent amplification from RNA transcripts. First-round RT-PCR employed HTBI primers, with a second-round multiplex PCR after it. A single record per CDR3 protein comes from TCRdb applying MiXCR to the multiplex PCR reads. This repertoire shows a few hundred thousand distinct CDR3 sequences, 20% to 25% found once; its top ten account for around 3.1%. The source material was peripheral blood. Every receptor here comes from a woman aged 18-35 years with stable Graves' hyperthyroidism.

This clonotype was seen repeatedly, ten times or more. The V and J genes are TRBV2 and TRBJ2-2; 11 bases fit TRBD1. Trimming at V came to 8 bases and at J to 4 bases, leaving 3 bases not matched to a gene. The germline V gene has CDR1 SNHLY and CDR2 FYNNEI. CDR3 size: 14 residues. CDR3 residues: CASRGTGGTGELFF. DNA of the CDR3: TGTGCCAGCCGCGGGACAGGGGGCACCGGGGAGCTGTTTTTT.

This clonotype came up many times. The genes are TRBV20-1 and TRBJ2-7, with D perhaps assigned TRBD1 or TRBD2 (5 bases each). The CDR3 length is 14 residues. The germline CDR1 and CDR2 sequences are DFQATT and SNEGSKA (reference sequence). Trimming left V 2 bases short and J 0 bases short, with 11 bases between. DNA of the CDR3: TGCAGTGCTAGACAGGCTGGGGGCTCCTACGAGCAGTACTTC. This translates into CSARQAGGSYEQYF.

Many counts were recorded for this clonotype. The chain couples TRBV2 to TRBJ1-6; D is possibly TRBD1 (6 bases). The V gene lost 9 bases and the J gene lost 7 bases, with 19 bases spanning the gap. The CDR3 runs to 15 residues. Germline values: CDR1 SNHLY, CDR2 FYNNEI. CDR3 sequence reads: CASLHRAGWNSPLHF. The CDR3, as DNA: TGTGCCAGTCTACACAGGGCAGGTTGGAATTCACCCCTCCACTTT.

This clonotype was recorded many times. In DNA form, the CDR3 reads TGTGCCAGTAGTGGGGAGGGCTATGGCTACACCTTC. This codes for CASSGEGYGYTF. V and J are TRBV19 and TRBJ1-2; D gene uncertain. Germline lookup yields CDR1 LNHDA and CDR2 SQIVND (reference sequence). There are 12 residues in the CDR3. Trimming removed 5 bases at V and 4 bases at J, with 8 bases between.

This clonotype appeared once. The chain has TRBV27 and TRBJ2-5; 7 bases are shared with TRBD1. The CDR3 length is 16 residues. The V gene end was trimmed by 4 bases and the J gene end by 7 bases; junction bases not matched to a gene: 15. Germline loops: CDR1 MNHEY, CDR2 SMNVEV (reference sequence). The CDR3 coding sequence is TGTGCCAGCAGTTCTATCGGAGACAGGGATCTTGGGACCCAGTACTTC. Encoded protein: CASSSIGDRDLGTQYF.

This clonotype was detected ten times or more. This sequence joins TRBV12-3 or TRBV12-4 and TRBJ1-2; 9 bases align to TRBD1. The CDR3 contains 12 residues. V trimming: 9 bases; J trimming: 6 bases; junction bases outside the gene matches: 5. The CDR3 reads CASSRDRDGYTF. CDR3 sequence (DNA): TGTGCCAGTAGCCGGGACAGGGATGGCTACACCTTC.

This clonotype was recorded many times. CDR3 in amino acids: CASSLGYRFYGYTF. CDR3 DNA sequence: TGTGCCAGCAGCTTAGGTTACAGGTTCTATGGCTACACCTTC. This sequence joins TRBV7-9 and TRBJ1-2, with D tentatively TRBD1 (5 bases). Germline CDR1 is SEHNR and CDR2 is FQNEAQ (reference sequence). V lost 1 base and J 4 bases, leaving 10 bases between the germline ends. This CDR3 region has 14 residues.

The rearrangement uses TRBV6-5 and TRBJ1-1, with 7 bases aligning to TRBD1. The CDR3 is 17 residues long. Trimming cost V 2 bases and J 1 base; bases outside gene matches: 10. CDR1 is MNHEY and CDR2 is SVGAGI in the germline V gene. CDR3: CASSYPTGIGWNTEAFF. The CDR3 DNA follows: TGTGCCAGCAGTTACCCGACAGGGATCGGGTGGAACACTGAAGCTTTCTTT.

This clonotype has at least ten counts. The gene calls are TRBV28 and TRBJ1-2; maybe TRBD1 (6 bases). The CDR3 totals 11 residues. V was clipped by 5 bases and J by 8 bases, with 9 bases between them. Germline CDR1 is MDHEN and CDR2 is SYDVKM. The DNA for the CDR3 is TGTGCCAGCAGTCGGACAGCCGGCTACACCTTC. Residues: CASSRTAGYTF.

This clonotype was found many times. The V call is TRBV5-5, the J call TRBJ2-5; 7 positions match TRBD2. Germline V gives CDR1 SGHKS, CDR2 YYEKEE (reference sequence). V lost 1 base and J lost 2; bases outside the gene matches: 11. This CDR3 is built from 17 residues. This chain's CDR3 is CASSLRLADYFQETQYF. In nucleotides, the CDR3 is TGTGCCAGCAGCTTGCGACTAGCAGATTACTTTCAAGAGACCCAGTACTTC. Full variable domain (rest looked up from reference TRBV5-5 and TRBJ2-5): DAGVTQSPTHLIKTRGQQVTLRCSPISGHKSVSWYQQVLGQGPQFIFQYYEKEERGRGNFPDRFSARQFPNYSSELNVNALLLGDSALYLCASSLRLADYFQETQYFGPGTRLLVL.

This clonotype was found many times. The rearrangement uses TRBV20-1 and TRBJ2-7; D gene ambiguous. The ends were cut back, 1 base at V and 7 bases at J, with 8 bases in the middle. This CDR3 contains 11 residues. Germline assignment: CDR1 DFQATT and CDR2 SNEGSKA (reference sequence). CDR3 loop: CSARVVDEQYF. As DNA, the CDR3 is TGCAGTGCTAGAGTAGTGGATGAGCAGTACTTC.

This clonotype occurred a few times. No conserved phenylalanine or tryptophan is present at the end of the CDR3, so a read error is the likely explanation. The DNA is omitted, as the CDR3 cannot be located on it reliably, and the CDR3 follows TCRdb's listing. The chain combines TRBV11-2 with TRBJ2-7; TRBD2 is taken as the D call from the table, unchecked against the DNA. Per germline, CDR1 SGHAT and CDR2 FQNNGV. The CDR3 length is 12 residues, termini included. The CDR3 sequence is CASSSSGGLPSS.

The chain combines TRBV7-3 with TRBJ2-7; D unclear. CDR3 length equals 14 residues. V lost 5 bases, J lost 10 bases, and 21 bases lay in between. The germline V gene has CDR1 SGHTA and CDR2 FQGTGA. CDR3 sequence: CASSPSATPGDQYF. The CDR3 DNA sequence: TGTGCCAGCAGCCCCTCCGCGACCCCCGGCGATCAGTACTTC.

This clonotype came up many times. The gene calls are TRBV7-6 and TRBJ2-5; D is tentatively TRBD1 or TRBD2 (5 bases each). Germline V gene data show CDR1 as SGHVS and CDR2 as FNYEAQ. The CDR3 has 15 residues. V was pared by 3 bases and J by 1 base, with 12 bases between. CDR3 region: CASSFYRDAQETQYF. The CDR3 nucleotides are TGTGCCAGCAGCTTTTACCGGGACGCCCAAGAGACCCAGTACTTC. Full variable domain (outside the CDR3, taken from reference TRBV7-6 and TRBJ2-5): GAGVSQSPRYKVTKRGQDVALRCDPISGHVSLYWYRQALGQGPEFLTYFNYEAQQDKSGLPNDRFSAERPEGSISTLTIQRTEQRDSAMYRCASSFYRDAQETQYFGPGTRLLVL.

This clonotype has a count of ten or more. This could be a read error, since a much larger clone is one nucleotide away. This chain connects TRBV30 to TRBJ1-6; D gene uncertain. The CDR3 sequence is 12 residues long. Germline lookup yields CDR1 GTSNPN and CDR2 SVGIG (reference sequence). The CDR3 here is CAWSAGNSHLHF. The CDR3 DNA follows: TGTGCCTGGAGTGCCGGAAATTCACACCTCCACTTT.

The chain couples TRBV6-1 to TRBJ2-5, with D unclear. CDR3 length: 14 amino acids. Germline CDR1 is MNHNS and CDR2 is SASEGT. V lost 1 base, J lost 5 bases, and 11 bases lay in between. The CDR3 protein is CASSEVGFMETQYF. The CDR3 DNA is TGTGCCAGCAGTGAAGTGGGTTTTATGGAGACCCAGTACTTC.

This clonotype came up many times. J is TRBJ2-7 and V is TRBV19; D might be TRBD1 or TRBD2, each matching 6 bases. CDR1 is LNHDA and CDR2 is SQIVND in the germline V gene (reference sequence). Trimming left V 3 bases short and J 1 base short, with 13 bases between. The CDR3 has 15 residues. CDR3 DNA: TGTGCCAGTAGTATCCGACGGGGGCTATCCTACGAGCAGTACTTC. This codes for CASSIRRGLSYEQYF.

This clonotype was observed at least ten times. V gene TRBV11-1 combines with J gene TRBJ1-1, with D possibly TRBD1 on 6 matching bases. The CDR3 runs 17 residues. Germline lookup yields CDR1 SGHAT and CDR2 FQDESV (reference sequence). The V end was cut by 2 bases, the J end by 2 bases, with 18 bases between. The CDR3 sequence is CASSLQGWGRINTEAFF. The CDR3 DNA follows: TGTGCCAGCAGCTTACAGGGATGGGGGCGGATCAACACTGAAGCTTTCTTT.

The sample holds a few counts of this clonotype. The CDR3 loop is CSASGTDGPNQPQHF. The CDR3 bases are TGCAGTGCTAGCGGGACGGACGGACCCAATCAGCCCCAGCATTTT. The rearrangement joins TRBV20-1 to TRBJ1-5, with D tentatively TRBD1 (5 bases). Germline CDR1 DFQATT, CDR2 SNEGSKA (reference sequence). The germline V and J ends were trimmed by 3 bases and 3 bases, with 15 bases remaining between them. The CDR3 is 15 residues long.

This clonotype was recorded at least ten times. CDR3 sequence (DNA): TGTGCCAGCAGCTCTCGGGACAGGGGGCTTTCTGGAAACACCATATATTTT. This gives the protein CASSSRDRGLSGNTIYF. The chain couples TRBV7-3 to TRBJ1-3, with TRBD1 matching over 12 bases. Germline loops: CDR1 SGHTA, CDR2 FQGTGA. With 4 bases clipped from V and 1 base from J, the junction kept 5 bases outside the gene matches. The CDR3 runs to 17 residues. Full variable domain (missing parts from reference TRBV7-3 and TRBJ1-3): GAGVSQTPSNKVTEKGKYVELRCDPISGHTALYWYRQSLGQGPEFLIYFQGTGAADDSGLPNDRFFAVRPEGSVSTLKIQRTERGDSAVYLCASSSRDRGLSGNTIYFGEGSWLTVV.

The sample holds many counts of this clonotype. This sequence joins TRBV11-1 and TRBJ1-1; no clear D gene. CDR1 SGHAT and CDR2 FQDESV come from the germline V gene (reference sequence). Trimming removed 7 bases at V and 5 bases at J, with 14 bases between. This CDR3 spans 13 amino acids. CDR3 sequence: CASNSGPVTEAFF. The DNA for the CDR3 is TGTGCCAGCAACTCCGGACCGGTGACTGAAGCTTTCTTT.

The table lists this clonotype with many counts. The chain employs TRBV12-3 or TRBV12-4 and TRBJ1-1; D possibly corresponds to TRBD1 (5 bases). V lost 5 bases, J lost 9 bases, and 19 bases lay in between. This CDR3 contains 14 residues. CDR3 in DNA: TGTGCCAGCAGTGCAGGGCTCCTGACCTCTAAAGCTTTCTTT. Protein product: CASSAGLLTSKAFF.

In its sample, this clonotype was seen many times. No conserved phenylalanine or tryptophan ends this CDR3, so it is likely a read error. The rearrangement links TRBV6-1 to TRBJ1-1; 9 nucleotides line up with TRBD1. The CDR3 loop spans 13 amino acids. CDR1 is MNHNS and CDR2 is SASEGT in the germline V gene. V gave up 5 bases and J gave up 3 bases; unmatched junction bases: 1. The CDR3 here is CASSRTGDTEAFS. The CDR3 nucleotides read TGTGCCAGCAGTAGGACAGGGGACACTGAAGCTTTCTCT.

This clonotype appeared many times. The V and J genes are TRBV29-1 and TRBJ2-2; 9 positions match TRBD2. Trimming removed 4 bases from V and 5 bases from J; junction bases left unmatched: 11. This CDR3 has 16 amino acids. Germline assignment: CDR1 SQVTM and CDR2 ANQGSEA. The CDR3 DNA reads as TGCAGCGTTGGGGGGCATAGCGGGAGCTGGACCGGGGAGCTGTTTTTT. Translation: CSVGGHSGSWTGELFF.

This clonotype was picked up a small number of times. As DNA, the CDR3 is TGCGCCAGCAGGTCGAGCGGGAGGGCGTACGAGCAGTACTTC. Translated, it gives CASRSSGRAYEQYF. The chain recombines TRBV5-1 with TRBJ2-7, with 10 bases that match TRBD2. The CDR3 length is 14 residues. CDR1 is SGHRS, CDR2 YFSETQ, per germline. The junction had 6 bases not matched to a gene; V was cut back by 5 bases and J by 4 bases.

With regard to this clonotype: A much larger clone differs from this one at a single base, so this may be a read error. This chain joins TRBV20-1 and TRBJ2-7, with 10 nucleotides matching TRBD2. The CDR3 spans 14 residues. Germline V gives CDR1 DFQATT, CDR2 SNEGSKA (reference sequence). CDR3 nucleotide sequence: TGCAGTGCTAGTGAACTAGCGGGGAACTACGAGCATTACTTC. Translating gives CSASELAGNYEHYF.

This chain connects TRBV7-2 to TRBJ2-7; 7 bases align to TRBD1. The junction had 6 bases not matched to a gene; V was cut back by 5 bases and J by 5 bases. CDR1 is SGHTA and CDR2 is FQGNSA in the germline V gene. This CDR3 is built from 13 residues. The CDR3 region is CASSRKGTDEQYF. The CDR3 DNA reads as TGTGCCAGCAGCCGTAAAGGGACAGACGAGCAGTACTTC.

This clonotype was observed at least ten times. The gene calls are TRBV20-1 and TRBJ2-2; TRBD2 is a possible D gene (6 bases). Germline CDR1 reads DFQATT; CDR2 reads SNEGSKA (reference sequence). This CDR3 comprises 16 residues. V shed 0 bases and J shed 0 bases, with 11 bases lying between them. Here the CDR3 reads CSARDWREANTGELFF. The CDR3 DNA is TGCAGTGCTAGAGATTGGAGGGAGGCGAACACCGGGGAGCTGTTTTTT.

This clonotype showed up just a few times. The chain links TRBV19 to TRBJ2-4, with D uncertain. V was pared by 3 bases and J by 5 bases, with 14 bases between. The V gene's germline CDR1 is LNHDA and CDR2 SQIVND (reference sequence). This CDR3 has 15 amino acids. The CDR3 DNA follows: TGTGCCAGTAGTATTTTGATCCGGCACGAAAACATTCAGTACTTC. This sequence encodes CASSILIRHENIQYF.

The chain employs TRBV6-1 and TRBJ2-7, with 8 bases fitting TRBD1. This CDR3 comprises 15 residues. Germline V gene sequence: CDR1 MNHNS, CDR2 SASEGT. J lost 6 bases, V lost 1 base, and 8 bases had no gene match. CDR3 protein: CASSEVGQGVGEQYF. CDR3 coding DNA: TGTGCCAGCAGTGAAGTAGGACAGGGTGTCGGCGAGCAGTACTTC.